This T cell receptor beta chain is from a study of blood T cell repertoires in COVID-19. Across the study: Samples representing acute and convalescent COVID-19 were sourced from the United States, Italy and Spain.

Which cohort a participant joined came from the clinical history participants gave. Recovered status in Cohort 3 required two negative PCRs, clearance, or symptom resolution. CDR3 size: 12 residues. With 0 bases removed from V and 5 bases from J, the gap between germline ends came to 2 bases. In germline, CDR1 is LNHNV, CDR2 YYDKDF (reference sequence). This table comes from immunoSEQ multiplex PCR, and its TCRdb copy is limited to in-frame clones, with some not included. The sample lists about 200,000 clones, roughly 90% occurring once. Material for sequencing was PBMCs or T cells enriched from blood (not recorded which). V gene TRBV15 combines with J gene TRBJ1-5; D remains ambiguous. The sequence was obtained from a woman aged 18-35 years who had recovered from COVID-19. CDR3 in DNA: TGTGCCACCAGCAGAGACGATCAGCCCCAGCATTTT. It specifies CATSRDDQPQHF.